The table lists the clone carrying this TCR beta chain with many counts. Germline loops: CDR1 SGHRS, CDR2 YFSETQ. The CDR3 loop spans 15 amino acids. V gave up 3 bases and J gave up 4 bases; unmatched junction bases: 5. TCRdb recomputed calls from the RT-PCR reads with MiXCR, one row per CDR3 protein. The sample yields about 680,000 distinct CDR3 sequences, 14% seen once. The V call is TRBV5-1, the J call TRBJ2-1, with 9 bases aligning to TRBD2. This TCR derives from a female donor in good health, serving as a healthy control. Material for sequencing was memory CD4+ T cells from blood. CDR3: CASSWTSDFYNEQFF. The CDR3 region has the DNA TGCGCCAGCAGCTGGACTAGCGACTTTTACAATGAGCAGTTCTTC.